The subject of this entry is one TCR beta chain. This record belongs to a study of shared clonotypes between healthy human individuals. Sequencing used immunoSEQ multiplex PCR; TCRdb keeps in-frame clones, though not all of them. The sample consists of some 2,500,000 clones, 93% of them appearing once. J gave up 4 bases and V 5 bases, and 19 bases lay outside the gene matches. Germline CDR1 is SGHAT and CDR2 is FQNNGV. The CDR3 consists of 19 residues. This clonotype originated in a man between 18 and 35 years old in good health. Some clones in this sample may be carry-over from other donors' samples. Sequenced sample: naive CD4+ T cells from PBMCs. Subset indicated: CD45RA+ positively selected. The J gene is TRBJ2-2, the V gene TRBV11-2, with TRBD2 identical over 7 bases. CDR3 DNA: TGTGCCAGCAGCCCGGGGCCTAGCGGTCAAAAGGTAGTCACCGGGGAGCTGTTTTTT. It codes for CASSPGPSGQKVVTGELFF.